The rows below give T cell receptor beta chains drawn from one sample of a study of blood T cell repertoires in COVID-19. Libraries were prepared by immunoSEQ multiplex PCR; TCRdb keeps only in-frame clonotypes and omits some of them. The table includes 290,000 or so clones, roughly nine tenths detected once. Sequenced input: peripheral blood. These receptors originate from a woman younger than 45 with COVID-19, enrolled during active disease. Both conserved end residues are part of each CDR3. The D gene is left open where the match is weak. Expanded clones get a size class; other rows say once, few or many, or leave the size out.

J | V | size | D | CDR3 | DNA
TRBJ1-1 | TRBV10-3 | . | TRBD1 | CAIRDRVNTEAFF | TGTGCCATCAGGGACAGGGTGAACACTGAAGCTTTCTTT
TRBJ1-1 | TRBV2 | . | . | CASNAALGTEAFF | TGTGCCAGCAATGCGGCGCTGGGCACTGAAGCTTTCTTT
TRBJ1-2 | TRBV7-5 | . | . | CVRSLGPRPRDF | TGTGTCAGAAGCTTAGGCCCGAGACCCCGGGACTTC
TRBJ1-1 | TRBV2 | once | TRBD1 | CASRGDSLEAFF | TGTGCCAGCAGGGGGGACAGCCTTGAAGCTTTCTTT
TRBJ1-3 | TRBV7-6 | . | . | CASSLGMAGISGNTIYF | TGTGCCAGCAGCTTAGGTATGGCCGGGATCTCTGGAAACACCATATATTTT
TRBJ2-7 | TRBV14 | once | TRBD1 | CASSSDRGPYEQYF | TGTGCCAGCAGCTCTGACAGGGGGCCATACGAGCAGTACTTC
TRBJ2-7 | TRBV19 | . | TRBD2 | CASSIDATSASYEQYF | TGTGCCAGTAGTATAGACGCCACTAGCGCATCCTACGAGCAGTACTTC
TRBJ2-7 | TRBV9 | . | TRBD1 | CASSDRQGSGEQYF | TGTGCCAGCAGCGACAGACAGGGCTCGGGCGAGCAGTACTTC
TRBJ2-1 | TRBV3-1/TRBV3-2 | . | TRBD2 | CASSQESTSGSYEQFF | TGTGCCAGCAGCCAAGAGTCAACTAGCGGGAGTTATGAGCAGTTCTTC
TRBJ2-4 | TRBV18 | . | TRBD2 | CASSPPGLAGAGNIQYF | TGTGCCAGCTCACCACCGGGGCTAGCGGGAGCGGGAAACATTCAGTACTTC
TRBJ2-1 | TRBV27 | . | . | CASSLLQGRNEQFF | TGTGCCAGCAGTTTATTGCAGGGGCGAAATGAGCAGTTCTTC
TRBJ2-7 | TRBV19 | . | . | CASSARSSAASYEQYF | TGTGCCAGTAGTGCAAGATCTAGCGCTGCCTCCTACGAGCAGTACTTC
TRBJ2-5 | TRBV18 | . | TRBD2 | CASSPNTGGKETQYF | TGTGCCAGCTCACCAAATACGGGGGGGAAAGAGACCCAGTACTTC
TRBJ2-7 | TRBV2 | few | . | CASSNGAGYSYEQYF | TGTGCCAGCAGTAACGGGGCGGGATATTCCTACGAGCAGTACTTC
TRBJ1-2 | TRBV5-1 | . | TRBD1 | CASSPLTGGPHGYTF | TGCGCCAGCAGCCCCCTGACAGGGGGCCCTCATGGCTACACCTTC
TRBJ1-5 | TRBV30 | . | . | CAWSGAPHQPQHF | TGTGCCTGGAGTGGGGCACCTCATCAGCCCCAGCATTTT
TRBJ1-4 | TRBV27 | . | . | CASSGRSGGEKLFF | TGTGCCAGCAGTGGGCGGTCTGGGGGCGAAAAACTGTTTTTT
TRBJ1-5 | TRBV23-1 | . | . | CASTFYSNQPQHF | TGCGCCAGCACCTTTTATAGCAATCAGCCCCAGCATTTT
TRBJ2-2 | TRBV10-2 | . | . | CASSEAGNTGELFF | TGCGCCAGCAGTGAAGCAGGGAACACCGGGGAGCTGTTTTTT
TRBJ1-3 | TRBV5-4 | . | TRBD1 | CASSLGTASGNTIYF | TGTGCCAGCAGTTTAGGGACAGCCTCTGGAAACACCATATATTTT
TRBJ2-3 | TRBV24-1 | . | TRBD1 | CATSDGQGADTQYF | TGTGCCACCAGTGATGGCCAGGGGGCAGATACGCAGTATTTT
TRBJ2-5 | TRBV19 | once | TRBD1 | CASTPGGGQETQYF | TGTGCCAGTACCCCAGGGGGCGGACAAGAGACCCAGTACTTC
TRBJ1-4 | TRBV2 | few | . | CASSEASTNEKLFF | TGTGCCAGCAGTGAGGCATCAACTAATGAAAAACTGTTTTTT
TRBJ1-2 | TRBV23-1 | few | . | CASSHSPGRGRAYGYTF | TGCGCCAGCAGTCATTCCCCGGGGAGGGGAAGGGCATATGGCTACACCTTC
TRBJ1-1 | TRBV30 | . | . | CAWSGVREGTEAFF | TGTGCCTGGAGTGGGGTCAGGGAGGGGACTGAAGCTTTCTTT
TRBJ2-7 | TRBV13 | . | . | CASSLRGMGEQYF | TGTGCCAGCAGCTTGAGGGGGATGGGCGAGCAGTACTTC
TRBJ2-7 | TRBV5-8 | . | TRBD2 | CASSLSAGEIYEQYF | TGTGCCAGCAGCTTGAGTGCGGGAGAGATCTACGAGCAGTACTTC
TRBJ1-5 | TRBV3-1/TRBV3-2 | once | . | CASSQGTGNQPQHF | TGTGCCAGCAGCCAAGGAACAGGGAATCAGCCCCAGCATTTT
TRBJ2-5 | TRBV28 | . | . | CASRYRVETQYF | TGTGCCAGCAGGTACAGGGTAGAGACCCAGTACTTC
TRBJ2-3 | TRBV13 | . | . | CASSLNTGSTDTQYF | TGTGCCAGCAGCTTAAATACAGGGAGCACAGATACGCAGTATTTT
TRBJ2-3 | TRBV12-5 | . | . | CASGLGQYTDTQYF | TGTGCTAGTGGTTTGGGACAGTACACAGATACGCAGTATTTT
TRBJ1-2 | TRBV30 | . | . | CAWSPRDINYGYTF | TGTGCCTGGAGTCCCCGGGATATCAACTATGGCTACACCTTC
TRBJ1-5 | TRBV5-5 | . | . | CASSSGWAREAYSNQPQHF | TGTGCCAGCAGCTCTGGGTGGGCGCGGGAAGCCTATAGCAATCAGCCCCAGCATTTT
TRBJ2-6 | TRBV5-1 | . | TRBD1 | CASSLGGGRGANVLTF | TGCGCCAGCAGCTTGGGAGGGGGCCGTGGGGCCAACGTCCTGACTTTC
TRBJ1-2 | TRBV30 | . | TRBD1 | CAWSKHSSGTGRIAHYGYTF | TGTGCCTGGAGCAAACACTCTTCCGGGACAGGTCGTATTGCTCACTATGGCTACACCTTC
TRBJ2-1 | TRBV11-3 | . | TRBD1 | CASSLQGETNEQFF | TGTGCCAGCAGCTTACAGGGGGAGACAAATGAGCAGTTCTTC
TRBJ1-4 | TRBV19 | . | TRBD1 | CASSVQGAGEKLFF | TGTGCCAGTAGTGTACAGGGGGCTGGTGAAAAACTGTTTTTT
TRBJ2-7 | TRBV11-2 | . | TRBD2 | CASSRGRASVEQYF | TGTGCCAGCAGCCGCGGGAGAGCGTCCGTTGAGCAGTACTTC
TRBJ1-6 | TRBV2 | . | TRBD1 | CASSSDRGEGSPLHF | TGTGCCAGCAGTTCAGACAGGGGTGAAGGTTCACCCCTCCACTTT
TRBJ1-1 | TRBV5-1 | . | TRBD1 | CASSYTGDTEAFF | TGCGCCAGCAGTTATACAGGGGACACTGAAGCTTTCTTT
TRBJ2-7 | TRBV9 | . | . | CASSVYSGSYEQYF | TGTGCCAGCAGCGTATACAGCGGTTCCTACGAGCAGTACTTC
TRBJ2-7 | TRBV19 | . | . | CASSISGDSSYEQYF | TGTGCCAGTAGTATTTCGGGGGATAGCTCCTACGAGCAGTACTTC
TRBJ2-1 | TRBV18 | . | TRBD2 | CASSLRTSGSNEQFF | TGTGCCAGCTCACTGCGGACTAGCGGGAGCAATGAGCAGTTCTTC
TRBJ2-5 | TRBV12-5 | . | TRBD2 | CASGLGGSETQYF | TGTGCTAGTGGTTTGGGCGGGAGTGAGACCCAGTACTTC
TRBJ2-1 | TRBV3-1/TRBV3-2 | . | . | CASSGGRNSNEQFF | TGTGCCAGCAGCGGTGGGCGAAATTCGAATGAGCAGTTCTTC